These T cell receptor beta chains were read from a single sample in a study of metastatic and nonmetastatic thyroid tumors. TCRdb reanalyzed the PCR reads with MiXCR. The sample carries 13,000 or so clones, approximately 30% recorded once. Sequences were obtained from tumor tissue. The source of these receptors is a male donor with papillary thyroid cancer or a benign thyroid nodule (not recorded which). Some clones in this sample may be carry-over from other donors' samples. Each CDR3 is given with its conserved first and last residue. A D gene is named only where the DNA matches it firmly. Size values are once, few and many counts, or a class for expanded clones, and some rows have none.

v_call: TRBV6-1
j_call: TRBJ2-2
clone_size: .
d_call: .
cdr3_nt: TGTGCCAGCAGTGAATGGGGGACCACCCGGCCCGCGGAGCCGTTTTTT
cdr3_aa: CASSEWGTTRPAEPFF

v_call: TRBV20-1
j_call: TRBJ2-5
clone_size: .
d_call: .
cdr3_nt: TGCAGTGCTAGAGGTTTATGGCTGGAGACCCAGTACTTC
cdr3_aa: CSARGLWLETQYF

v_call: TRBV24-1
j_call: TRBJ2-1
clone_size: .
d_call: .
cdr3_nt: TGTGCCACCAGTGACGATAGAGGGGGGAGCTCCTACAATGAGCAGTTCTTC
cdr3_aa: CATSDDRGGSSYNEQFF

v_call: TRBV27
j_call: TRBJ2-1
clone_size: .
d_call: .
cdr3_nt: TGTGCCAGCAGCCTCTTTTTTAGCAGCTCCTACAATGAGCAGTTCTTC
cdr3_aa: CASSLFFSSSYNEQFF

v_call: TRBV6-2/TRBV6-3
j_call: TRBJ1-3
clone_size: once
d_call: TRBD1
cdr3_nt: TGTGCCAGCAGTCCCGACATTGACAGGGGCCGAGGGTCTGGAAACACCATATATTTT
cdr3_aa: CASSPDIDRGRGSGNTIYF

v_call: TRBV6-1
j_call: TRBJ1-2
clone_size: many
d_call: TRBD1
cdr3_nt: TGTGCCAGCAGACAGGGGGAATTTGGCTACACCTTC
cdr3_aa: CASRQGEFGYTF

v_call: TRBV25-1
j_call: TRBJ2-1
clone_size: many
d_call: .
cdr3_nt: TGTGCCAGCAGTTCTAAAGACAACTACAATGAGCAGTTCTTC
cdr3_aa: CASSSKDNYNEQFF

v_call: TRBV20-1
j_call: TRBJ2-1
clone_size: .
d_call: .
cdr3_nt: TGCAGTGCTAGAGATGTCGGACTTACCTACAATGAGCAGTTCTTC
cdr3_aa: CSARDVGLTYNEQFF

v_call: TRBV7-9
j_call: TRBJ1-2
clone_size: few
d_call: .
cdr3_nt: TGTGCCAGCAGTTCAGGGTACGGCTACACCTTC
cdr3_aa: CASSSGYGYTF

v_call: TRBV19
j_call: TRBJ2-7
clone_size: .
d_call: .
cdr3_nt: TGTGCCAGTAGTATAGACGCAGACTCCTACGAGCAGTACTTC
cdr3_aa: CASSIDADSYEQYF

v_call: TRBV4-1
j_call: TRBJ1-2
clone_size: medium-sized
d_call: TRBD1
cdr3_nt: TGCGCCAGCAGCCAAGCCCTCCCGGGACAGGGGGCGGAGTATGGCTACACCTTC
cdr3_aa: CASSQALPGQGAEYGYTF

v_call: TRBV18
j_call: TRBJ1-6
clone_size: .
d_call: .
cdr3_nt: TGTGCCAGCTCACTACAGGGAGGGCCCAATAATTCACCCCTCCACTTT
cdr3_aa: CASSLQGGPNNSPLHF

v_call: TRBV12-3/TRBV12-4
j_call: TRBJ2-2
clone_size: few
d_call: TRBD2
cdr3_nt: TGTGCCAGCAGCCGCGGGAGACGGACCGGGGAGCTGTTTTTT
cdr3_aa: CASSRGRRTGELFF

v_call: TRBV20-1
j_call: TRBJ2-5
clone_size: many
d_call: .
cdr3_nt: TGCAGCGCTAGGAGGGGGGGGACCCAGTACTTC
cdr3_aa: CSARRGGTQYF

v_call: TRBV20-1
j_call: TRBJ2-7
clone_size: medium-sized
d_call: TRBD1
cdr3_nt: TGCAGTGCTAGTACTCAGGGGGCTCTATACGAGCAGTACTTC
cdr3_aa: CSASTQGALYEQYF

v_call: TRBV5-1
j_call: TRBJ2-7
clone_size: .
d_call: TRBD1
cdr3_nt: TGCGCCAGCAGGTTGCGGCAGGGGGCATCCGAGCAGTACTTC
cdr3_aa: CASRLRQGASEQYF

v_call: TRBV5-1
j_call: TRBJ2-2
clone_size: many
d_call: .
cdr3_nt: TGCGCCAGCAGCTATTCGACCGGGGAGCTGTTTTTT
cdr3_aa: CASSYSTGELFF

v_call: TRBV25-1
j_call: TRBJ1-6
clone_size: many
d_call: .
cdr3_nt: TGTGCCAGCAGTGAATCGCAGGGAAGCATTCCCTCATCACCCCTCCACTTT
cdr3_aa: CASSESQGSIPSSPLHF